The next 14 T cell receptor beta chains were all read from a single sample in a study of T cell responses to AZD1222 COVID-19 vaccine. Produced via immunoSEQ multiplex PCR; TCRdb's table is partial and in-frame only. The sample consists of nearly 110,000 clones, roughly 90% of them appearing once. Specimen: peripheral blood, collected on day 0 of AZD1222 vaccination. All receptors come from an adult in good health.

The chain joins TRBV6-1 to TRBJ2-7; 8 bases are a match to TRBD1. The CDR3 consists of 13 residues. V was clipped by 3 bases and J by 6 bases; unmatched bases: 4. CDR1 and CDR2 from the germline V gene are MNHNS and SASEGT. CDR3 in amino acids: CASSDPRGLEQYF. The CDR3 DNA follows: TGTGCCAGCAGTGACCCCAGGGGGCTCGAGCAGTACTTC.

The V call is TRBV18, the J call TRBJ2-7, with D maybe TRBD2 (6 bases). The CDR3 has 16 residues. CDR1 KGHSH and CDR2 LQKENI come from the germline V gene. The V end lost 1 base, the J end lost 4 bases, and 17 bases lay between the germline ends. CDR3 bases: TGTGCCAGCTCACCACAGGGAACTAGCACGGGGTACGAGCAGTACTTC. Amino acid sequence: CASSPQGTSTGYEQYF.

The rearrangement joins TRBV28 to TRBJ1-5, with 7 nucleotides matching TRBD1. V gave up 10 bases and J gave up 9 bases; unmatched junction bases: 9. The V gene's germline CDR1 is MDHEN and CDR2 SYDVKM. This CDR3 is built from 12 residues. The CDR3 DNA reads TGTGCCAACCAGGGGGGCCTGGGGCCCCAGCATTTT. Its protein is CANQGGLGPQHF.

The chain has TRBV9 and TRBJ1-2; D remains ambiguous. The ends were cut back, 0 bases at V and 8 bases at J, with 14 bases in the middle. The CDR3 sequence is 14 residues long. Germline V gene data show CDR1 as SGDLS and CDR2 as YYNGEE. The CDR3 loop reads CASSVATRYEGYTF. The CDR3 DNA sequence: TGTGCCAGCAGCGTAGCCACACGATACGAAGGCTACACCTTC.

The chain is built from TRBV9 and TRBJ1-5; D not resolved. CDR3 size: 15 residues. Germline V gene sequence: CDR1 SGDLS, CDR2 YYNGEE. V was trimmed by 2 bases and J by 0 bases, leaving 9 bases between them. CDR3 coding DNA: TGTGCCAGCAGCGTTTCCTCGAATAGCAATCAGCCCCAGCATTTT. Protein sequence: CASSVSSNSNQPQHF.

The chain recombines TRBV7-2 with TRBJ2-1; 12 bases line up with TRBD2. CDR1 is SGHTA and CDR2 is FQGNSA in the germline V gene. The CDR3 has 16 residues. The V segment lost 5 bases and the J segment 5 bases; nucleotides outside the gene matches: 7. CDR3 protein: CASSPLPSGRDNEQFF. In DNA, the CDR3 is TGTGCCAGCAGCCCACTTCCTAGCGGGAGGGACAATGAGCAGTTCTTC.

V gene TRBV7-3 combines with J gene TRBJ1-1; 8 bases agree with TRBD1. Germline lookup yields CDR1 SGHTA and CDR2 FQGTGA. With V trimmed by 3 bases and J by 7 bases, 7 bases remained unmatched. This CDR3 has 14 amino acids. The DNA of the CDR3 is TGTGCCAGCAGCTTCCAGGGGGCCGATGGTGAAGCTTTCTTT. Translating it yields CASSFQGADGEAFF.

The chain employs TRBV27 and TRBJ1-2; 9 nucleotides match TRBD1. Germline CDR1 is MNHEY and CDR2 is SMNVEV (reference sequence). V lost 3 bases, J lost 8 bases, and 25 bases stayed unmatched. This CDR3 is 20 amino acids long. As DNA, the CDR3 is TGTGCCAGCAGTTTTAGCCCCCTAGGGACAGGGATTTTGCGAGGTAGAGGCTACACCTTC. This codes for CASSFSPLGTGILRGRGYTF.

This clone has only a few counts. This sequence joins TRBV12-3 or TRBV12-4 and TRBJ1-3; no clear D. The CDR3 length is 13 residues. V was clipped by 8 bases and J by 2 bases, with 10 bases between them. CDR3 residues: CASRTGAGNTIYF. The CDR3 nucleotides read TGTGCCAGCCGAACGGGAGCTGGAAACACCATATATTTT.

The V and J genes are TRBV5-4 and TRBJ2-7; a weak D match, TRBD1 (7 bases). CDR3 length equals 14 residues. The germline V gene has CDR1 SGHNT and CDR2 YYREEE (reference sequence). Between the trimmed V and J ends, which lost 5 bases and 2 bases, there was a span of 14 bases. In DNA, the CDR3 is TGTGCCAGCAGGGAGGGACAGCTTACCTACGAGCAGTACTTC. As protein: CASREGQLTYEQYF.

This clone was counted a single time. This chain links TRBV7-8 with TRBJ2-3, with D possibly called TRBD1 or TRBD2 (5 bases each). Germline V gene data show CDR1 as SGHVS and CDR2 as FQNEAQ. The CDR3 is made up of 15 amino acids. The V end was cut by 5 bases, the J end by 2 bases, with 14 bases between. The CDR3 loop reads CASSRDRVYTDTQYF. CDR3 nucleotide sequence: TGTGCCAGCAGCCGGGACCGAGTATACACAGATACGCAGTATTTT.

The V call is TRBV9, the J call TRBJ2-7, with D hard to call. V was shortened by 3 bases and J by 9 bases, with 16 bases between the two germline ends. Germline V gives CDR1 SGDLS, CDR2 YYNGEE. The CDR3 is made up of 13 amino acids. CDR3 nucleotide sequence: TGTGCCAGCAGCGCTTCTATTTCGGCTGTGCAGTACTTC. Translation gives CASSASISAVQYF.

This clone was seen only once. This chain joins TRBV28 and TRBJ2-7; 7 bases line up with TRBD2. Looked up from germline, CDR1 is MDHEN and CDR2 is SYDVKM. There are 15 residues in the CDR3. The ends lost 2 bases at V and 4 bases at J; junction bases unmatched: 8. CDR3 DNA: TGTGCCAGCAGTTTACCAGGGAGCGGGGAATACGAGCAGTACTTC. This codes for CASSLPGSGEYEQYF.

The CDR3 bases are TGTGCCAGCAGCCAAGATACGGGAGTTGGCGGAAACACCATATATTTT. This translates into CASSQDTGVGGNTIYF. The genes are TRBV3-1 (or the pseudogene TRBV3-2) and TRBJ1-3, with D unclear. CDR1 and CDR2 (germline): LGHDT, YNNKEL (reference sequence). V lost 0 bases, J lost 4 bases, and 13 bases lay in between. The CDR3 totals 16 residues.